A selection of T cell receptor beta chains follows, all from one sample in a study of identifying expanded T cells in peripheral blood. Here immunoSEQ multiplex PCR was the method, and the copy in TCRdb shows in-frame clones only, minus some. The repertoire holds more than 50,000 clones, with about four fifths as singletons. Material for sequencing was blood. The origin of the receptors is a person aged 18 to 75 in good health. CDR3s include the opening cysteine and the closing phenylalanine or tryptophan. D genes are given only for firm matches. Some rows have no size entry. The others give once, few or many, or a class for an expanded clone.

>TRBV11-2|TRBJ2-1|few|-
CASSLDLNNEQFF
TGTGCCAGCAGCTTAGATTTGAACAATGAGCAGTTCTTC
>TRBV29-1|TRBJ2-7|-|-
CSAGQTFYEQYF
TGCAGCGCCGGACAGACGTTCTACGAGCAGTACTTC
>TRBV14|TRBJ2-1|few|-
CASSQEEHRRMFF
TGTGCCAGCAGCCAAGAAGAACATCGGCGGATGTTCTTC
>TRBV9|TRBJ1-3|-|TRBD1
CASSVTQGAVGNTIYF
TGTGCCAGCAGCGTTACACAGGGGGCTGTTGGAAACACCATATATTTT
>TRBV19|TRBJ1-2|-|TRBD1
CASSYRTGGIDYTF
TGTGCCAGTAGTTACCGGACAGGGGGTATTGACTACACCTTC
>TRBV7-9|TRBJ2-3|-|-
CASSFGRLGGTDTQYF
TGTGCCAGCAGCTTTGGGAGACTAGGGGGCACAGATACGCAGTATTTT
>TRBV4-3|TRBJ2-3|-|-
CASSEDSDTQYF
TGCGCCAGCAGTGAGGATTCAGATACGCAGTATTTT
>TRBV18|TRBJ1-1|medium-sized|-
CASSRGDEAFF
TGTGCCAGCTCACGAGGGGATGAAGCTTTCTTT
>TRBV5-1|TRBJ1-6|-|TRBD1
CASSPGQAARSPLHF
TGCGCCAGCAGTCCCGGACAGGCCGCCCGTTCACCCCTCCACTTT
>TRBV5-4|TRBJ1-2|-|-
CASSLVRQGGDGYTF
TGTGCCAGCAGCTTGGTCCGGCAGGGCGGAGATGGCTACACCTTC
>TRBV7-2|TRBJ1-2|-|-
CASSLRGNGYTF
TGTGCCAGCAGCTTAAGGGGGAATGGCTACACCTTC
>TRBV6-1|TRBJ1-2|-|-
CASSQDRSYGYTF
TGTGCCAGCAGTCAAGACAGGTCCTATGGCTACACCTTC
>TRBV27|TRBJ2-7|-|TRBD2
CASSGSGRHSYEQYF
TGTGCCAGCAGTGGTAGCGGGAGACACTCCTACGAGCAGTACTTC
>TRBV7-6|TRBJ2-7|few|-
CASSLGTDAYEQYF
TGTGCCAGCAGCTTAGGGACTGACGCCTACGAGCAGTACTTC
>TRBV6-1|TRBJ1-1|-|TRBD1
CASRLQTGVNTEAFF
TGTGCCAGCAGGTTACAAACAGGGGTGAACACTGAAGCTTTCTTT
>TRBV7-9|TRBJ1-4|-|-
CASSLAPSTNEKLFF
TGTGCCAGCAGCTTAGCGCCGTCAACTAATGAAAAACTGTTTTTT
>TRBV5-6|TRBJ2-2|-|-
CASMPGPRDTGELFF
TGTGCCAGCATGCCGGGTCCAAGGGACACCGGGGAGCTGTTTTTT
>TRBV11-1|TRBJ2-2|-|TRBD1
CASSLRTGGGELFF
TGTGCCAGCAGCCTCCGGACAGGGGGCGGGGAGCTGTTTTTT
>TRBV19|TRBJ1-1|few|-
CASSIDHQPNTEAFF
TGTGCCAGTAGTATAGATCACCAGCCGAACACTGAAGCTTTCTTT
>TRBV2|TRBJ1-5|-|-
CASRPRGPNQPQHF
TGTGCCAGCCGACCTCGAGGGCCCAATCAGCCCCAGCATTTT
>TRBV29-1|TRBJ2-5|once|-
CSVIVGETQYF
TGCAGCGTTATAGTGGGAGAGACCCAGTACTTC
>TRBV4-3|TRBJ2-7|once|-
CASSQDSGRPTEQYF
TGCGCCAGCAGCCAAGACTCGGGGAGGCCCACTGAGCAGTACTTC
>TRBV19|TRBJ2-7|few|TRBD1
CASSLSPPGQGLKNEQYF
TGTGCCAGTAGTCTTAGTCCACCGGGACAGGGGCTAAAGAACGAGCAGTACTTC
>TRBV5-6|TRBJ2-7|few|-
CASSRIGRGLTYEQYF
TGTGCCAGCAGCCGGATCGGGCGTGGACTGACCTACGAGCAGTACTTC
>TRBV18|TRBJ1-5|-|TRBD1
CASSPTGQGNQPQHF
TGTGCCAGCTCACCGACAGGACAGGGTAATCAGCCCCAGCATTTT
>TRBV28|TRBJ1-2|-|TRBD1
CASGTDRGNYGYTF
TGTGCCAGCGGAACAGACAGGGGGAACTATGGCTACACCTTC
>TRBV4-1|TRBJ1-6|-|TRBD1
CASSRDRGASSYNSPLHF
TGCGCCAGCAGCCGGGACAGGGGAGCAAGCTCCTATAATTCACCCCTCCACTTT
>TRBV9|TRBJ1-2|-|-
CASSVGDTNYGYTF
TGTGCCAGCAGCGTAGGCGACACTAACTATGGCTACACCTTC
>TRBV6-1|TRBJ1-1|-|-
CASSSGGALTEAFF
TGTGCCAGCAGTAGCGGGGGCGCACTCACTGAAGCTTTCTTT
>TRBV18|TRBJ2-7|-|-
CASSPHTGVYEQYF
TGTGCCAGCTCACCACATACGGGGGTCTACGAGCAGTACTTC
>TRBV5-1|TRBJ1-2|-|TRBD1
CASSNPGQGSGYTF
TGCGCCAGCAGCAACCCGGGACAGGGAAGTGGCTACACCTTC
>TRBV9|TRBJ2-6|-|TRBD1
CASSVETGAGANVLTF
TGTGCCAGCAGCGTAGAGACAGGGGCTGGGGCCAACGTCCTGACTTTC
>TRBV7-6|TRBJ2-5|-|TRBD2
CASSLAPAGLGETQYF
TGTGCCAGCAGCTTAGCCCCAGCGGGGCTGGGGGAGACCCAGTACTTC
>TRBV6-6|TRBJ1-5|few|TRBD1
CASSPGTGIFQPQHF
TGTGCCAGCAGCCCCGGGACAGGGATATTTCAGCCCCAGCATTTT
>TRBV7-2|TRBJ2-3|-|-
CASSLATASTDTQYF
TGTGCCAGCAGCTTAGCAACAGCTAGCACAGATACGCAGTATTTT
>TRBV14|TRBJ2-1|-|TRBD1
CASSQPTSQGARYEQFF
TGTGCCAGCAGCCAACCTACGAGTCAGGGGGCGAGGTATGAGCAGTTCTTC
>TRBV7-9|TRBJ1-3|-|-
CASSLEGPGNTIYF
TGTGCCAGCAGCTTAGAGGGGCCTGGAAACACCATATATTTT
>TRBV7-9|TRBJ1-5|few|TRBD1
CASTSGTENQPQHF
TGTGCCAGCACCTCCGGGACAGAGAATCAGCCCCAGCATTTT
>TRBV6-5|TRBJ1-2|-|-
CATSIGPRRRGYTF
TGTGCCACCTCAATCGGACCCCGCCGGCGTGGCTACACCTTC
>TRBV6-1|TRBJ1-1|-|TRBD1
CASSPNRGNTEAFF
TGTGCCAGCAGTCCGAACAGGGGGAACACTGAAGCTTTCTTT
>TRBV7-6|TRBJ2-3|-|-
CASSAQRDTQYF
TGTGCCAGCAGCGCACAGAGAGATACGCAGTATTTT
>TRBV27|TRBJ1-5|-|-
CASSRQPGGNQPQHF
TGTGCCAGCAGCCGTCAGCCGGGGGGCAATCAGCCCCAGCATTTT
>TRBV28|TRBJ1-4|once|-
CASRPGASTNEKLFF
TGTGCCAGCAGACCCGGGGCTTCAACTAATGAAAAACTGTTTTTT
>TRBV4-1|TRBJ2-7|-|-
CASTQYPVGAYEQYF
TGCGCCAGCACTCAATACCCGGTCGGCGCCTACGAGCAGTACTTC